Detailed here is one T cell receptor beta chain. Adults between about 18 and 89 years of age took part from fewer than 30 US areas. Donors were grouped by their self-reported clinical history. This CDR3 contains 15 residues. The V gene end was trimmed by 0 bases and the J gene end by 2 bases; junction bases not matched to a gene: 1. CDR1 and CDR2 (germline): MNHEY, SVGAGI. Assay used: immunoSEQ multiplex PCR; TCRdb lists only in-frame clones, some missing. Of about 170,000 clones in the sample, around four fifths are singletons; the top ten hold 3.6%. The record originates from a study of blood T cell repertoires in COVID-19. Study information: Sample material is recorded as cDNA or gDNA derived from T cells, B-cell-depleted T cells, or PBMCs.

Sequences were obtained from PBMCs or T cells enriched from blood (not recorded which). This receptor was identified in a woman aged 45-65 years in a cohort exposed to, infected with or recovered from COVID-19 (not recorded which). The rearrangement joins TRBV6-5 to TRBJ1-5; the match to TRBD1 covers 7 bases. Here the CDR3 reads CASSYSQGGNQPQHF. The CDR3, as DNA: TGTGCCAGCAGTTACTCCCAGGGGGGCAATCAGCCCCAGCATTTT.